Shown below are 14 T cell receptor beta chains from a single sample sequenced in a study of tumor and adjacent non-tumor tissue in lung cancer. RNA was extracted from bulk tissue without any cell sorting. This non-tumor lung sample came from over 3 cm beyond the tumor edge. The library came from three nested PCR rounds adapted from ARM-PCR protocols. A single record per CDR3 protein comes from TCRdb applying MiXCR to the multiplex PCR reads. The table includes approximately 79,000 distinct CDR3 sequences, over 65% detected once. What was sequenced was distant non-tumor lung tissue. The receptors were gathered from a man aged 65 to 85 with non-small cell lung cancer.

Only one count was recorded for this clonotype. No conserved phenylalanine or tryptophan ends this CDR3, so it is likely a read error. The chain has TRBV6-5 and TRBJ1-3, with D hard to call. The CDR3 is 16 residues long. CDR1 is MNHEY and CDR2 is SVGAGI in the germline V gene. The CDR3 here is CVSSYPFESSGNTIYL. CDR3 in DNA: TGTGTCAGCAGTTACCCGTTCGAGAGCTCTGGAAACACCATATATCTT.

With regard to this clonotype: One junction end does not reproduce the germline sequence, and a read error may be involved. V usage is TRBV11-2 and J usage is TRBJ2-7, with TRBD1 as a possible D gene (5 bases). Germline CDR1 reads SGHAT; CDR2 reads FQNNGV. The length of the CDR3 is 12 residues. The CDR3: CASNSGRAEQYF. The CDR3 coding sequence is TGTGCGAGCAACTCTGGCAGGGCCGAGCAGTACTTC.

A note on this clonotype: This may be a read error, as it is one base from a much larger clone. The V and J genes are TRBV6-5 and TRBJ1-4; D not resolved. Germline-derived CDR1 and CDR2 are MNHEY and SVGAGI. The CDR3 consists of 14 residues. The CDR3, as DNA: TGTGCCAGCAGATACTCCCCGCGGGATGAAAAACTGTTTTTT. It yields the protein CASRYSPRDEKLFF.

The chain combines TRBV10-3 with TRBJ2-1; D remains unclear. V lost 3 bases and J lost 0, with 9 bases in between. Germline lookup yields CDR1 ENHRY and CDR2 SYGVKD. This CDR3 spans 15 amino acids. The CDR3 reads CAISDVSGSYNEQFF. DNA of the CDR3: TGTGCCATCAGTGATGTCTCGGGCTCCTACAATGAGCAGTTCTTC.

In this sample, this clonotype turned up a few times. A much larger clone differs from this one at a single base, so this may be a read error. V usage is TRBV29-1 and J usage is TRBJ1-1, with 7 bases that match TRBD1. The junction had 10 bases not matched to a gene; V was cut back by 5 bases and J by 7 bases. The CDR3 is 13 residues long. Germline V lookup: CDR1 SQVTM, CDR2 ANQGSEA. CDR3 sequence: CSVPPQGGNEAFF. The DNA of the CDR3 is TGCAGCGTTCCCCCCCAGGGGGGGAATGAAGCTTTCTTT. Using reference TRBV29-1 and TRBJ1-1 for the parts outside the CDR3, the full variable domain is SAVISQKPSRDICQRGTSLTIQCQVDSQVTMMFWYRQQPGQSLTLIATANQGSEATYESGFVIDKFPISRPNLTFSTLTVSNMSPEDSSIYLCSVPPQGGNEAFFGQGTRLTVV.

The gene calls are TRBV6-2 or TRBV6-3 and TRBJ2-2; D unresolved. Germline loops: CDR1 MNHEY, CDR2 SVGEGT. Trimming removed 6 bases at V and 10 bases at J, with 30 bases between. The length of the CDR3 is 18 residues. CDR3 loop: CASRPYESGGALIVELFF. The CDR3, as DNA: TGTGCCAGCAGACCCTATGAGTCTGGCGGAGCTCTTATCGTGGAGCTGTTTTTT.

Notes on this clonotype: A read error may produce the germline difference seen at one junction end. V and J are TRBV10-3 and TRBJ2-7; 8 bases align to TRBD1. The CDR3 spans 13 residues. CDR1 is ENHRY, CDR2 SYGVKD, per germline. The CDR3 reads CAIGADRVNERYF. Here the CDR3 DNA reads TGTGCCATCGGTGCGGACAGGGTTAACGAGCGGTACTTC.

In the case of this clonotype: A read error may account for a junction end that differs from germline. This chain's CDR3 is CASTYSDGKNSPLRF. DNA of the CDR3: TGTGCCAGCACTTATTCTGACGGTAAAAATTCACCCCTCCGCTTT. The J gene is TRBJ1-6, the V gene TRBV6-5; the D is unclear. The CDR3 is 15 residues long. In germline, CDR1 is MNHEY, CDR2 SVGAGI.

This clonotype was detected only a few times. Germline is not matched at one junction end, which may reflect a read error. The chain carries TRBV11-2 and TRBJ2-5; 7 bases line up with TRBD1. This CDR3 has 15 residues. Germline lookup yields CDR1 SGHAT and CDR2 FQNNGV. The CDR3, as DNA: TGTGCCAGTAGCCCGGGGACAGTTGGGCAAGAGACACAGTGCTTC. As protein: CASSPGTVGQETQCF.

Comment on this clonotype: The CDR3 does not close with the conserved phenylalanine or tryptophan, likely indicating a read error. The V and J genes are TRBV5-4 and TRBJ2-5, with 7 bases lining up with TRBD2. The CDR3 sequence is 13 residues long. CDR1 and CDR2 (germline): SGHNT, YYREEE (reference sequence). This CDR3 is CASCLGGEETQYY. The DNA of the CDR3 is TGTGCCAGCTGCTTGGGGGGGGAAGAGACCCAGTACTAC.

Concerning this clonotype: A read error may explain this, as a much larger clone is one base away. J is TRBJ2-7 and V is TRBV20-1; 7 bases are a match to TRBD2. The J segment lost 4 bases and the V segment lost 1 base, leaving 7 bases of the junction unmatched. Germline lookup yields CDR1 DFQATT and CDR2 SNEGSKA (reference sequence). The CDR3 covers 14 residues. The CDR3 DNA follows: TGCAGTGCTAGAGTGGTCGGGAGGTATTACGAGCAGTACTTC. Its translation is CSARVVGRYYEQYF.

About this clonotype: One junction end disagrees with the germline gene, perhaps due to a read error. The genes are TRBV6-1 and TRBJ2-2; 12 nucleotides align to TRBD2. The CDR3 extends over 15 amino acids. Germline assignment: CDR1 MNHNS and CDR2 SASEGT. CDR3 sequence (DNA): TGTCCCAGCAGTCGACTAGCGGGAGCCACCTGGGAGCTGTTTTTT. Its translation: CPSSRLAGATWELFF.

Regarding this clonotype: The conserved final phenylalanine or tryptophan is absent from the CDR3, which likely points to a read error. J is TRBJ1-3 and V is TRBV12-3 or TRBV12-4; TRBD1 aligns across 9 bases. The CDR3 spans 18 residues. CDR3 coding DNA: TGTGCAGGCAGTCGTCCCGGGACAGGGATCGGCTCTGGAAACACCATATATTCT. Its translation is CAGSRPGTGIGSGNTIYS.

A note on this clonotype: One end of the junction varies from germline; a read error may be responsible. This chain uses TRBV28 with TRBJ2-5, with TRBD2 matching 7 bases. The germline CDR1 and CDR2 sequences are MDHEN and SYDVKM. This CDR3 spans 17 amino acids. The CDR3 sequence is CTSRTLEASGNQETQYF. DNA of the CDR3: TGTACCAGCAGGACACTCGAGGCTAGCGGTAACCAAGAGACACAGTACTTC.